Each of the 8 T cell receptor beta chains below was sequenced from the same sample in a study of blood T cell repertoires in COVID-19. Repertoires were generated with immunoSEQ multiplex PCR, while TCRdb's copy carries only in-frame clones and drops some. This sample has 110,000 to 150,000 clones, with about nine tenths found just once. The sample consisted of PBMCs or T cells enriched from blood (not recorded which). The receptors stem from a man between 45 and 60 years old who had recovered from COVID-19.

The chain carries TRBV6-1 and TRBJ1-1, with D possibly TRBD1 on 5 matching bases. V lost 0 bases, J lost 6 bases, and 14 bases lay in between. The germline V gene encodes CDR1 MNHNS and CDR2 SASEGT. CDR3 length: 15 amino acids. CDR3 bases: TGTGCCAGCAGTGAAGCAACCTGGGGGGGATCTGAAGCTTTCTTT. This translates into CASSEATWGGSEAFF.

This clone was counted a single time. The V and J genes are TRBV5-6 and TRBJ2-7; D might be TRBD2 (5 bases). This CDR3 is 15 amino acids long. Germline values: CDR1 SGHDT, CDR2 YYEEEE. V gave up 1 base and J gave up 3 bases, with 14 bases separating them. CDR3 region: CASSLLGSRGYEQYF. As DNA, the CDR3 is TGTGCCAGCAGCTTGCTGGGCAGTCGGGGCTACGAGCAGTACTTC.

The chain couples TRBV29-1 to TRBJ2-2; TRBD1 matches at 7 bases. CDR3 size: 14 residues. The trim removed 6 bases at V and 3 bases at J, leaving 7 bases unmatched. Germline CDR1 and CDR2: SQVTM and ANQGSEA. CDR3 bases: TGCAGCGTCCGGCGTCAGGGGGACACCGGGGAGCTGTTTTTT. It translates to CSVRRQGDTGELFF.

V gene TRBV28 combines with J gene TRBJ2-7; the match to TRBD1 covers 7 bases. The CDR3 is 15 amino acids. J was trimmed by 0 bases and V by 5 bases; bases with no gene match: 7. Looked up from germline, CDR1 is MDHEN and CDR2 is SYDVKM. CDR3 sequence reads: CASSPPGTASYEQYV. CDR3 DNA: TGTGCCAGCAGTCCGCCCGGGACAGCCTCCTACGAGCAGTACGTC.

The chain couples TRBV5-6 to TRBJ2-2; 8 positions match TRBD2. CDR3 length equals 16 residues. With 4 bases clipped from V and 3 bases from J, the junction kept 8 bases outside the gene matches. CDR1 and CDR2 from the germline V gene are SGHDT and YYEEEE. CDR3 sequence: CASSNLAGSDTGELFF. The CDR3 coding sequence is TGTGCCAGCAGCAATTTAGCGGGATCGGACACCGGGGAGCTGTTTTTT.

The V and J genes are TRBV7-2 and TRBJ2-1; 8 bases align to TRBD2. Germline CDR1 reads SGHTA; CDR2 reads FQGNSA. Trimming removed 5 bases from V and 0 bases from J; junction bases left unmatched: 12. The CDR3 has 18 amino acids. The CDR3 is CASSLPLAGGSSYNEQFF. CDR3 nucleotide sequence: TGTGCCAGCAGCCTTCCTCTTGCGGGGGGCAGCTCCTACAATGAGCAGTTCTTC.

The chain combines TRBV7-2 with TRBJ2-1, with 9 bases matching TRBD2. Trimming at V came to 7 bases and at J to 3 bases, leaving 7 bases not matched to a gene. Germline loops: CDR1 SGHTA, CDR2 FQGNSA. The CDR3 runs 15 residues. The CDR3 loop is CASMPGLAVYNEQFF. CDR3 coding DNA: TGTGCCAGCATGCCGGGACTAGCTGTCTACAATGAGCAGTTCTTC.

This clone is a singleton in its sample. The chain joins TRBV2 to TRBJ1-5, with D possibly matching TRBD1 (5 bases). The CDR3 runs to 15 residues. Germline CDR1 and CDR2: SNHLY and FYNNEI. Deletions cut 5 bases from V and 3 bases from J, with 14 bases between. The CDR3 DNA follows: TGTGCCAGCAGTTCGGAGGGGATAAACAATCAGCCCCAGCATTTT. Amino acids: CASSSEGINNQPQHF.